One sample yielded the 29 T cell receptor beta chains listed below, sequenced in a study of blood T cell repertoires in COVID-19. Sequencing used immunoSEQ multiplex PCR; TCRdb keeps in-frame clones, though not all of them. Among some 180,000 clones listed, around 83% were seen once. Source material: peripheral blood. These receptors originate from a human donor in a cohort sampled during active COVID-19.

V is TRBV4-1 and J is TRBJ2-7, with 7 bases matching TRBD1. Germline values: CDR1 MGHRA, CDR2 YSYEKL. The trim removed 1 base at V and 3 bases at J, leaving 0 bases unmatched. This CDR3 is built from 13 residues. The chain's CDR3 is CASSQGTGYEQYF. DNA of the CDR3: TGCGCCAGCAGCCAAGGGACAGGCTACGAGCAGTACTTC.

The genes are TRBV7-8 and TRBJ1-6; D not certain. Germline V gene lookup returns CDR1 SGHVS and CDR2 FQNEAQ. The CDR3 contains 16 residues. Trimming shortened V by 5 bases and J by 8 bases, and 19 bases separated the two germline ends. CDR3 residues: CASSQLYREKDSPLHF. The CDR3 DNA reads TGTGCCAGCAGCCAGCTATATAGGGAGAAGGATTCACCCCTCCACTTT.

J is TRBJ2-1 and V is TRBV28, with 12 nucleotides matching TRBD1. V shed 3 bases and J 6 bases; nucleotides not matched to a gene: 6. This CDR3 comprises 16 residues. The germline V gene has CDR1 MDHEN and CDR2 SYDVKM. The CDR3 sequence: CASSFQGQGAFNEQFF. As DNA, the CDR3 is TGTGCCAGCAGTTTCCAGGGACAGGGGGCTTTCAATGAGCAGTTCTTC.

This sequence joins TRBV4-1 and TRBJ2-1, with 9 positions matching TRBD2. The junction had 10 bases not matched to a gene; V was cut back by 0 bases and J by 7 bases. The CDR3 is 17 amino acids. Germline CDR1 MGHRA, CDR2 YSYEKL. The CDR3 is CASSQDRQGLARNEQFF. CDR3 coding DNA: TGCGCCAGCAGCCAAGATCGTCAGGGACTAGCAAGGAATGAGCAGTTCTTC.

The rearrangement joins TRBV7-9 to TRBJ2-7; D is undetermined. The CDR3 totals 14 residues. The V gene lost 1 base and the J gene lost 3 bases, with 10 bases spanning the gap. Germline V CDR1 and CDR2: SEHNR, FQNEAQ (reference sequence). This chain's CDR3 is CASSLVRENYEQYF. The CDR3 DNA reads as TGTGCCAGCAGCTTAGTAAGAGAGAACTACGAGCAGTACTTC.

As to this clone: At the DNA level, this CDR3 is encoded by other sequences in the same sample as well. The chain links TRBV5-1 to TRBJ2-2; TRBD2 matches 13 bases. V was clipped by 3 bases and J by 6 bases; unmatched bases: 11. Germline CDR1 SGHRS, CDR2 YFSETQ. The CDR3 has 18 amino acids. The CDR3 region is CASSYGLAGVPRAGELFF. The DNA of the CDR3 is TGCGCCAGCAGCTACGGACTAGCGGGAGTCCCCAGGGCCGGGGAGCTGTTTTTT.

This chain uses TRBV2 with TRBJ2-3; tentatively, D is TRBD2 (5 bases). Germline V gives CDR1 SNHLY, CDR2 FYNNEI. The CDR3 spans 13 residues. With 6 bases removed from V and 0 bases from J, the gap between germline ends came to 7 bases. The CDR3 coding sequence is TGTGCCAGCAGGGGCGGGAGCACAGATACGCAGTATTTT. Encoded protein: CASRGGSTDTQYF.

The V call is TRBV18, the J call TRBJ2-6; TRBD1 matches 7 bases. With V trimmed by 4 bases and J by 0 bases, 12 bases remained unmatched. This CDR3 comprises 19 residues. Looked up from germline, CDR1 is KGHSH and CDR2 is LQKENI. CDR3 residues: CASSLSFPGQSSGANVLTF. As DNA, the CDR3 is TGTGCCAGCTCACTCTCTTTTCCGGGACAGAGCTCTGGGGCCAACGTCCTGACTTTC.

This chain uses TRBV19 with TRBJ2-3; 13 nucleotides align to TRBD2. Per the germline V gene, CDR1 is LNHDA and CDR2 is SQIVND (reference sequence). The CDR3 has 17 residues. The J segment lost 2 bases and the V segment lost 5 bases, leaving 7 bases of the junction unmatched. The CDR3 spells CASSASLAGGPTDTQYF. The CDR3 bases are TGTGCCAGTAGTGCCTCACTAGCGGGAGGGCCCACAGATACGCAGTATTTT.

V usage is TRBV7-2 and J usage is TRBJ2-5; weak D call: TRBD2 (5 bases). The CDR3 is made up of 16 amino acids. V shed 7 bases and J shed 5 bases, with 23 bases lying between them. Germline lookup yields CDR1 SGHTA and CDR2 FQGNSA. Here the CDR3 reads CASTSYGVGGAETQYF. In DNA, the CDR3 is TGTGCCAGCACCTCCTACGGGGTTGGTGGAGCGGAGACCCAGTACTTC. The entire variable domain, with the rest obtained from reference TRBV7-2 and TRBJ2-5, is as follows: GAGVSQSPSNKVTEKGKDVELRCDPISGHTALYWYRQSLGQGLEFLIYFQGNSAPDKSGLPSDRFSAERTGGSVSTLTIQRTQQEDSAVYLCASTSYGVGGAETQYFGPGTRLLVL.

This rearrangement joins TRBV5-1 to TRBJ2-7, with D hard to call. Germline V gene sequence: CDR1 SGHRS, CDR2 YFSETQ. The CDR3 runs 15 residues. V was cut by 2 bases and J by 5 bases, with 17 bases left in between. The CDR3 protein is CASSFGGLNPHEQYF. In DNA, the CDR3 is TGCGCCAGCAGCTTTGGCGGCCTGAACCCCCACGAGCAGTACTTC.

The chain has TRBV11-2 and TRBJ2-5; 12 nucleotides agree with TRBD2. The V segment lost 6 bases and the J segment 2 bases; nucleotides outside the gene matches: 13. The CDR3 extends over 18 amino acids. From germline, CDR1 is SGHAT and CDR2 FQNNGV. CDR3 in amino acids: CASRVWGSGLAGQETQYF. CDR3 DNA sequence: TGTGCCAGCAGAGTATGGGGGTCCGGACTAGCGGGGCAAGAGACCCAGTACTTC. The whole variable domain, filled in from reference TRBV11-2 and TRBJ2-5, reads EAGVAQSPRYKIIEKRQSVAFWCNPISGHATLYWYQQILGQGPKLLIQFQNNGVVDDSQLPKDRFSAERLKGVDSTLKIQPAKLEDSAVYLCASRVWGSGLAGQETQYFGPGTRLLVL.

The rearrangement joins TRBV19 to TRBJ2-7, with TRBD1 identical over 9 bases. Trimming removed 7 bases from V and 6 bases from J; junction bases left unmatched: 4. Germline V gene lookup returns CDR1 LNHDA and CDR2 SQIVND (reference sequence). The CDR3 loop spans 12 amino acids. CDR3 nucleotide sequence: TGTGCCAGTATGGGACAGGGTCCCGAGCAGTACTTC. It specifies CASMGQGPEQYF. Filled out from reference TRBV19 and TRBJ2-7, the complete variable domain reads DGGITQSPKYLFRKEGQNVTLSCEQNLNHDAMYWYRQDPGQGLRLIYYSQIVNDFQKGDIAEGYSVSREKKESFPLTVTSAQKNPTAFYLCASMGQGPEQYFGPGTRLTVT.

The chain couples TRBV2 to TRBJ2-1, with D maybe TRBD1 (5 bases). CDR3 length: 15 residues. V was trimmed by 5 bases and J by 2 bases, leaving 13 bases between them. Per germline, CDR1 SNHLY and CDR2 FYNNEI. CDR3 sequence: CASSPPPRAYNEQFF. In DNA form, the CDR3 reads TGTGCCAGCAGTCCACCACCCAGGGCCTACAATGAGCAGTTCTTC.

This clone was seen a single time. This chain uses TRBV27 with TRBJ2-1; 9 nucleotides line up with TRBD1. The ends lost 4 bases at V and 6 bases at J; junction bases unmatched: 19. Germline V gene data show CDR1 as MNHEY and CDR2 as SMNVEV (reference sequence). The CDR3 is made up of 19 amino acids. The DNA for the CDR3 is TGTGCCAGCAGTTCGCCAGCCGGGACAGGGCTCCCGCACGGCAATGAGCAGTTCTTC. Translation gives CASSSPAGTGLPHGNEQFF.

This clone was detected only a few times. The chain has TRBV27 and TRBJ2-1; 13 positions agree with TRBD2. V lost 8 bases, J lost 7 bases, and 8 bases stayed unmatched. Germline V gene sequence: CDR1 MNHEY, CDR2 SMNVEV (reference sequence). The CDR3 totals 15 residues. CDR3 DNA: TGTGCCAGCCAGGGACTAGCGGGAAGTACAAATGAGCAGTTCTTC. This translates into CASQGLAGSTNEQFF.

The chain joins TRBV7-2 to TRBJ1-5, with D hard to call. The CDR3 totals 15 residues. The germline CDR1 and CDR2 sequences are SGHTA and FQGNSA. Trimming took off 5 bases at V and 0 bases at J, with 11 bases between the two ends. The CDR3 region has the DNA TGTGCCAGCAGCCGGAGTGTCGGTAGCAATCAGCCCCAGCATTTT. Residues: CASSRSVGSNQPQHF.

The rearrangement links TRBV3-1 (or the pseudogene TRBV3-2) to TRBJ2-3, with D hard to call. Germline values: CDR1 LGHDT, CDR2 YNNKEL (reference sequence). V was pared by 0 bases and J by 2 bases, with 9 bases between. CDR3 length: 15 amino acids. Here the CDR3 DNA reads TGTGCCAGCAGCCAAGATACAGCCGTCACAGATACGCAGTATTTT. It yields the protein CASSQDTAVTDTQYF.

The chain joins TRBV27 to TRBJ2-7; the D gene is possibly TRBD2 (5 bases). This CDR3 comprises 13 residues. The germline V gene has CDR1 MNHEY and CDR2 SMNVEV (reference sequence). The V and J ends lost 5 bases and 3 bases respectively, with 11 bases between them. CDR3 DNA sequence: TGTGCCAGCAGTCTCCGGGAAAACTACGAGCAGTACTTC. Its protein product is CASSLRENYEQYF.

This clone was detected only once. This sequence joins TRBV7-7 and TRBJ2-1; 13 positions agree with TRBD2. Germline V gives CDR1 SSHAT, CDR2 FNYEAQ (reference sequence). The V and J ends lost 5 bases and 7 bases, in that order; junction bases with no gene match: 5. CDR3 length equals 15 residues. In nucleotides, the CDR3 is TGTGCCAGCAGCGGCGGGACTAGCGGGACGAATGAGCAGTTCTTC. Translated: CASSGGTSGTNEQFF.

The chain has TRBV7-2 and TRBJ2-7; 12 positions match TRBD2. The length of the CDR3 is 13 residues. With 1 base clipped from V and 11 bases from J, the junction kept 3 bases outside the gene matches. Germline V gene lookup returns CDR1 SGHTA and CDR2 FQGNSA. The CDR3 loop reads CASSLGRTSGEYF. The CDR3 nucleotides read TGTGCCAGCAGCTTAGGGAGGACTAGCGGGGAGTACTTC.

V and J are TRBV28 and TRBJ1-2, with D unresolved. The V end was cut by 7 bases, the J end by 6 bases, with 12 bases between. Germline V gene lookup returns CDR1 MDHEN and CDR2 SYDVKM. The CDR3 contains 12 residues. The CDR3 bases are TGTGCCAGCACACGGCGGCCTCATGGCTACACCTTC. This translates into CASTRRPHGYTF.

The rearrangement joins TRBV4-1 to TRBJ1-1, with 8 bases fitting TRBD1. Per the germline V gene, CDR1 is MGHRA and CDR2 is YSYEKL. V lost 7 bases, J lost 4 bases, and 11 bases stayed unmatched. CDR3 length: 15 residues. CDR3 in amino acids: CASTWTGIEATEAFF. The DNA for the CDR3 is TGCGCCAGCACTTGGACAGGGATTGAGGCCACTGAAGCTTTCTTT.

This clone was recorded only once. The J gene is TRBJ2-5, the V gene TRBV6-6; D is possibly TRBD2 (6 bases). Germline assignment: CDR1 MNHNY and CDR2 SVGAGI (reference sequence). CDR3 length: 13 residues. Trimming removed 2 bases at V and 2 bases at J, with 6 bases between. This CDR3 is CASSYAGQETQYF. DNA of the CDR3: TGTGCCAGCAGTTACGCGGGACAAGAGACCCAGTACTTC.

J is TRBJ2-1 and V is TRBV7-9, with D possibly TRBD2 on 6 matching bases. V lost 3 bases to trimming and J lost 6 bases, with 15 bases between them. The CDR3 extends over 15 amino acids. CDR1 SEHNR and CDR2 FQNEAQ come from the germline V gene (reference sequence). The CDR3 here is CASSLLWVAVNEQFF. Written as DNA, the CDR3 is TGTGCCAGCAGCTTGCTATGGGTAGCGGTCAATGAGCAGTTCTTC.

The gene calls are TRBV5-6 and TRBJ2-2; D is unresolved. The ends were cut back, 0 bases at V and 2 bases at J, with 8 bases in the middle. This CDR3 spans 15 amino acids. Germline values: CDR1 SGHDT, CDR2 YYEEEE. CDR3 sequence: CASSLDRVNTGELFF. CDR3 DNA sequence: TGTGCCAGCAGCTTGGACAGAGTCAACACCGGGGAGCTGTTTTTT.

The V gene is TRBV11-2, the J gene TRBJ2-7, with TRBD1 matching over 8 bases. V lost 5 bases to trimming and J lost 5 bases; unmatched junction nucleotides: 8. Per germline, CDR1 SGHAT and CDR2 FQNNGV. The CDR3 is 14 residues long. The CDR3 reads CASSTPQGADEQYF. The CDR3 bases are TGTGCCAGCAGCACACCCCAGGGGGCCGACGAGCAGTACTTC. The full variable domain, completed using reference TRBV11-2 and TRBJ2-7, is EAGVAQSPRYKIIEKRQSVAFWCNPISGHATLYWYQQILGQGPKLLIQFQNNGVVDDSQLPKDRFSAERLKGVDSTLKIQPAKLEDSAVYLCASSTPQGADEQYFGPGTRLTVT.

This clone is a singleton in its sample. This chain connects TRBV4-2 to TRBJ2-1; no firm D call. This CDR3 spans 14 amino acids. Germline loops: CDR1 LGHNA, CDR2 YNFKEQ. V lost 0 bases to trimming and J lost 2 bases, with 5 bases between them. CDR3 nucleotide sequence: TGTGCCAGCAGCCAAGACGAGCCCTACAATGAGCAGTTCTTC. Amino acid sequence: CASSQDEPYNEQFF.

CDR3 region: CAWSGTQGRTNEKLFF. The CDR3 coding sequence is TGTGCCTGGAGTGGCACACAGGGGCGGACTAATGAAAAACTGTTTTTT. V is TRBV30 and J is TRBJ1-4, with 7 bases fitting TRBD1. This CDR3 is 16 amino acids long. V was pared by 1 base and J by 2 bases, with 7 bases of the junction left unmatched. Germline CDR1 reads GTSNPN; CDR2 reads SVGIG (reference sequence).